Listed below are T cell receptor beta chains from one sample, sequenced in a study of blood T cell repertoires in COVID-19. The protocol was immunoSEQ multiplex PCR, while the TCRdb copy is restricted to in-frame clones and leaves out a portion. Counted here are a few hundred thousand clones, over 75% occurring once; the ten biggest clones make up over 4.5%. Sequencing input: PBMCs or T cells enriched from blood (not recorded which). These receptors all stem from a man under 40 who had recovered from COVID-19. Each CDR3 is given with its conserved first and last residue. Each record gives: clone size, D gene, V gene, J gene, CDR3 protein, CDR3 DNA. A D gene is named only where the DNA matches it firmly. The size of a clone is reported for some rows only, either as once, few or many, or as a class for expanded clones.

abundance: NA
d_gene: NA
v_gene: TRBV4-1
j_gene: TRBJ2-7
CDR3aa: CASSQGAAPGYEQYF
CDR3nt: TGCGCCAGCAGCCAAGGGGCAGCTCCTGGCTACGAGCAGTACTTC

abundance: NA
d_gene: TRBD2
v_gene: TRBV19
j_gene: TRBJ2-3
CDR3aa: CASSDPGVAGGPDTQYF
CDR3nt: TGTGCCAGTAGTGACCCTGGAGTTGCGGGGGGGCCCGATACGCAGTATTTT

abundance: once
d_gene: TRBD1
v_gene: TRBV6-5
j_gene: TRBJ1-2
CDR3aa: CASSPGQGDYGYTF
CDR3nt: TGTGCCAGCAGCCCCGGACAGGGTGACTATGGCTACACCTTC

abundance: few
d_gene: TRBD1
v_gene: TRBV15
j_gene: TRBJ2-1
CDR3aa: CATSRAGTGVNEQFF
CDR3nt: TGTGCCACCAGCAGAGCCGGGACAGGGGTCAATGAGCAGTTCTTC

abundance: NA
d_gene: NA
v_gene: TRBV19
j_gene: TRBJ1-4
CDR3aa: CASTVGLVSGRRKLFF
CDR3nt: TGTGCCAGTACGGTGGGCCTCGTATCCGGTAGAAGAAAACTGTTTTTT

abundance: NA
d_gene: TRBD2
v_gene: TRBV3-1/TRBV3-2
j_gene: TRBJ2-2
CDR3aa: CASSQVWTRIRANTGELFF
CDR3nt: TGTGCCAGCAGCCAAGTGTGGACTAGAATACGAGCGAACACCGGGGAGCTGTTTTTT

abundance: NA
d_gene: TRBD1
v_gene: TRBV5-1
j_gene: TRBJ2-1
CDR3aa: CASSFVGQGANEQFF
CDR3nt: TGCGCCAGCAGCTTTGTAGGACAGGGGGCCAATGAGCAGTTCTTC

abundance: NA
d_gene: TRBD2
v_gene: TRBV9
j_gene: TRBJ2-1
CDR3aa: CASSPRTSLPNEQFF
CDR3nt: TGTGCCAGCAGCCCCCGGACTAGCCTACCCAATGAGCAGTTCTTC

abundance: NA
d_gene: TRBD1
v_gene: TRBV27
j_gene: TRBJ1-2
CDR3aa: CASSLSGTGYNYGYTF
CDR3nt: TGTGCCAGCAGTCTTTCCGGGACAGGGTATAACTATGGCTACACCTTC

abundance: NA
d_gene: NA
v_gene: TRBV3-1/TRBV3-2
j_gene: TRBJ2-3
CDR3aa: CASKARGTQYF
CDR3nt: TGTGCCAGCAAGGCGCGGGGTACGCAGTATTTT

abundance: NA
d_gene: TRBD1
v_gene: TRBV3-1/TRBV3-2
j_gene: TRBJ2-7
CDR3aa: CASSQEVRTGGPVEQYF
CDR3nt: TGTGCCAGCAGCCAAGAGGTAAGGACAGGGGGCCCCGTCGAGCAGTACTTC

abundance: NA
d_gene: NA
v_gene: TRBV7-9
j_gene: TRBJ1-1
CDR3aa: CASSNMNTEAFF
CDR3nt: TGTGCCAGCAGTAACATGAACACTGAAGCTTTCTTT

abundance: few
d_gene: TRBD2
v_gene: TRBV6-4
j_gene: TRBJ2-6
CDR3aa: CASSDGTSGTGANVLTF
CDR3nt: TGTGCCAGCAGCGACGGGACTAGCGGGACTGGGGCCAACGTCCTGACTTTC

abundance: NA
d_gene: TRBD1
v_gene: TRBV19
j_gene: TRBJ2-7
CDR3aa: CASSPGTASYEQYF
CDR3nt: TGTGCCAGTAGTCCCGGGACAGCCTCCTACGAGCAGTACTTC

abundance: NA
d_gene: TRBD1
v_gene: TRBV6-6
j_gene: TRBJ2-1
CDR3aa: CASKTGGGEQFF
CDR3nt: TGTGCCAGCAAAACAGGGGGCGGTGAGCAGTTCTTC

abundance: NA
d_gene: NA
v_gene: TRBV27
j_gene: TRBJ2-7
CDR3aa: CASSLGLSYEQYF
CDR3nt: TGTGCCAGCAGTTTGGGCCTTTCCTACGAGCAGTACTTC

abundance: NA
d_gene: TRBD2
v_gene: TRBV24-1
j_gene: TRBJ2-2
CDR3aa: CATSDLYGAGGNTGELFF
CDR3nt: TGTGCCACCAGTGATTTGTACGGAGCGGGGGGGAACACCGGGGAGCTGTTTTTT

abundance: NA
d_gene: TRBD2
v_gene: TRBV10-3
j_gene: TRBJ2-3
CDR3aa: CAISDPRLAGDTDTQYF
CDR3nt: TGTGCCATCAGTGATCCCCGACTAGCGGGGGACACAGATACGCAGTATTTT

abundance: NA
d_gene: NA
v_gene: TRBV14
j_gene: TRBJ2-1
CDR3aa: CASSLAYSYNEQFF
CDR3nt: TGTGCCAGCAGCCTTGCGTACTCCTACAATGAGCAGTTCTTC

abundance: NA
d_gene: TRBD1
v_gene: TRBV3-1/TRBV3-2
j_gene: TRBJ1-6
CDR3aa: CASSQDLGDRVSPLHF
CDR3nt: TGTGCCAGCAGCCAAGATCTTGGGGACAGGGTCTCACCCCTCCACTTT

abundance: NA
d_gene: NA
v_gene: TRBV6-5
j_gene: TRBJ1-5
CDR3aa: CASLRKGSNQPQHF
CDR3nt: TGTGCCAGCTTGAGAAAGGGGAGCAATCAGCCCCAGCATTTT

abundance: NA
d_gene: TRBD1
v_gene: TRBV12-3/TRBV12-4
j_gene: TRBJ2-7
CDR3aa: CASSWRGDRGSYF
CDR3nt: TGTGCCAGCAGTTGGCGGGGAGACAGGGGCTCTTACTTC

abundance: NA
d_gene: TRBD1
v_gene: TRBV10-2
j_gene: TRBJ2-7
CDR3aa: CASGQGVYEQYF
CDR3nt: TGCGCCAGCGGACAGGGAGTTTACGAGCAGTACTTC

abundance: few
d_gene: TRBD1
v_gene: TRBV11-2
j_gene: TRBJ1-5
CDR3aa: CASSSTGGKPQHF
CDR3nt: TGTGCCAGCAGCTCGACAGGGGGCAAGCCCCAGCATTTT

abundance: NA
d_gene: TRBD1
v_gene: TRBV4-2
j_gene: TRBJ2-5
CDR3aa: CASSQDGQGFKETQYF
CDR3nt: TGTGCCAGCAGCCAAGATGGACAGGGATTTAAAGAGACCCAGTACTTC

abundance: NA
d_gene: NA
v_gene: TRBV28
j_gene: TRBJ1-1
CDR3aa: CASSPPPLGVLAFF
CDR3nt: TGTGCCAGCAGCCCTCCTCCCCTAGGGGTCTTAGCTTTCTTT

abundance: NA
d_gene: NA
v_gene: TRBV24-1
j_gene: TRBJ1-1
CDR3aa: CATSRAENTEAFF
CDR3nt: TGTGCCACCTCAAGAGCGGAGAACACTGAAGCTTTCTTT

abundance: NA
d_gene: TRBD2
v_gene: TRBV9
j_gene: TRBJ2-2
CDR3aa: CASSVVPAGVFGELFF
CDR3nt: TGTGCCAGCAGCGTAGTTCCAGCGGGGGTATTCGGGGAGCTGTTTTTT

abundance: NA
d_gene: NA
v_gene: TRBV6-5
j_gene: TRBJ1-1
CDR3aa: CASCPVGVNTEAFF
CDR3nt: TGTGCCAGCTGCCCGGTCGGGGTGAACACTGAAGCTTTCTTT

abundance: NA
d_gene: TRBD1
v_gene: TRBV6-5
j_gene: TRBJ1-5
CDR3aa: CASRPGTGANQPQHF
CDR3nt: TGTGCCAGCAGACCCGGGACAGGGGCGAATCAGCCCCAGCATTTT

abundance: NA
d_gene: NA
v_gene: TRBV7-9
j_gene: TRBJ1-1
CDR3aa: CASSLGQLNTEAFF
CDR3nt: TGTGCCAGCAGCTTGGGGCAGCTGAACACTGAAGCTTTCTTT

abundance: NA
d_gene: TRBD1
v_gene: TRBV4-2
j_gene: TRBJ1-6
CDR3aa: CASSRSIYRQGNSPLHF
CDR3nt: TGTGCCAGCAGTCGCTCTATATACCGACAGGGGAATTCACCCCTCCACTTT

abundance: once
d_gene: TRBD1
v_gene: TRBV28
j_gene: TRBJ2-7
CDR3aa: CASSPGTAAYEQYF
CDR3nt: TGTGCCAGCAGTCCCGGGACAGCCGCCTACGAGCAGTACTTC

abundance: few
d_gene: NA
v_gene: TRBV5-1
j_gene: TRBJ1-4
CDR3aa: CASSLWQGIGEKLFF
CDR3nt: TGCGCCAGCAGCTTGTGGCAGGGGATAGGAGAAAAACTGTTTTTT

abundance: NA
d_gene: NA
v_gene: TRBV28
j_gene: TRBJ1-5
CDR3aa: CATRSSPSNQPQHF
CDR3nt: TGTGCCACCAGGAGCTCCCCTTCGAATCAGCCCCAGCATTTT

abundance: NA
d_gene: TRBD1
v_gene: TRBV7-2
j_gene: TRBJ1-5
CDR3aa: CASSFDRGLGNQPQHF
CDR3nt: TGTGCCAGCAGCTTCGACAGGGGGCTAGGCAATCAGCCCCAGCATTTT

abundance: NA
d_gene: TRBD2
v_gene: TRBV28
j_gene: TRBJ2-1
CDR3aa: CASSSPGLARNEQFF
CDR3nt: TGTGCCAGCAGTTCTCCCGGACTAGCTCGGAATGAGCAGTTCTTC

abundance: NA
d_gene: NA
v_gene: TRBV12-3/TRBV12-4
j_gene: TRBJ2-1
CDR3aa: CASSLNTRDEQFF
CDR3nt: TGTGCCAGCAGTTTAAATACGCGGGATGAGCAGTTCTTC

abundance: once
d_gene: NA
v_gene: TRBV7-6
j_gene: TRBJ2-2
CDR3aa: CASSLQRGPNTGELFF
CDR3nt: TGTGCCAGCAGCTTACAAAGGGGTCCTAACACCGGGGAGCTGTTTTTT

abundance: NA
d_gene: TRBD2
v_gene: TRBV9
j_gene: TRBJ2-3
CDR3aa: CASSLHSGGSTDTQYF
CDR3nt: TGTGCCAGCAGCCTTCACTCGGGGGGAAGCACAGATACGCAGTATTTT

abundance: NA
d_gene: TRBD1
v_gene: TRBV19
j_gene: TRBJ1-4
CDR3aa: CASSIRDRGEKLFF
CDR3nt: TGTGCCAGTAGTATCCGGGACAGGGGAGAAAAACTGTTTTTT

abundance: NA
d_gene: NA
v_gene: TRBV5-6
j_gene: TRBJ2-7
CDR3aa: CASSLDRTYEQYF
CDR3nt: TGTGCCAGCAGCTTGGACAGGACCTACGAGCAGTACTTC

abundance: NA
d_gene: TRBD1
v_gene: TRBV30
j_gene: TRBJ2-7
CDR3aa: CAGRDRGYEQYF
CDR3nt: TGTGCCGGCCGGGACAGAGGCTACGAGCAGTACTTC

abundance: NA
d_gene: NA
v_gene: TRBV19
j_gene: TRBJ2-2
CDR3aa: CASRWGGLTGELFF
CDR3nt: TGTGCCAGTAGATGGGGCGGATTAACCGGGGAGCTGTTTTTT

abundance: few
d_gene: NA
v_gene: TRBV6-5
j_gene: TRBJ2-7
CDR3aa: CASSYSDTGYEQYF
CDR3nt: TGTGCCAGCAGTTATTCCGACACCGGATACGAGCAGTACTTC